This is a list of T cell receptor beta chains from one sample in a study of shared clonotypes between healthy human individuals. Libraries were prepared by immunoSEQ multiplex PCR; TCRdb keeps only in-frame clonotypes and omits some of them. This table has over 2 million clones, about 95% appearing once. The sequencing sample was made of naive CD8+ T cells sorted from blood. The receptors shown here come from a man aged 18 to 30 in good health. Both conserved end residues are part of each CDR3. D genes are given only for firm matches. Not every row has a clone size; where given, it reads once, few, many or a size class.

TRBJ2-2 - TRBV6-5 13 - TGTGCCAGCAGTACCGATGGGGCCGGGGAGCTGTTTTTT CASSTDGAGELFF
TRBJ2-7 - TRBV5-6 14 few TGTGCCAGCAGCTTGTACGGGAGCTCCTACGAGCAGTACTTC CASSLYGSSYEQYF
TRBJ2-1 TRBD2 TRBV6-5 15 - TGTGCCAGCAGTTACGTCAGCGGGAGCTACAATGAGCAGTTCTTC CASSYVSGSYNEQFF
TRBJ1-1 - TRBV27 18 - TGTGCCAGCAGTCCCAAGTACCTCTCTGCTCATATGAACACTGAAGCTTTCTTT CASSPKYLSAHMNTEAFF
TRBJ2-7 - TRBV9 13 - TGTGCCAGCAGCGTAGATGGGGCGCACGAGCAGTACTTC CASSVDGAHEQYF
TRBJ2-1 - TRBV6-6 14 - TGTGCCAGCAGGGACCATAGTGAACACAATGAGCAGTTCTTC CASRDHSEHNEQFF
TRBJ2-1 TRBD2 TRBV27 16 - TGTGCCAGCAGTTCTATTAGCGGGGGGGGTTACAATGAGCAGTTCTTC CASSSISGGGYNEQFF
TRBJ2-7 - TRBV19 12 - TGTGCCAGTAGTATGATGGGAAACGAGCAGTACTTC CASSMMGNEQYF
TRBJ2-7 - TRBV21-1 14 once TGTGCCAGCAGCTTTACGTCCCAGACGTACGAGCAGTACTTC CASSFTSQTYEQYF
TRBJ2-7 - TRBV9 14 - TGTGCCAGCAGCGTAGGCGGGGGCACCTACGAGCAGTACTTC CASSVGGGTYEQYF
TRBJ2-3 - TRBV27 18 - TGTGCCAGCAGTTTCGTTGACCCACGAGGGGCAGCGACAGATACGCAGTATTTT CASSFVDPRGAATDTQYF
TRBJ1-2 - TRBV29-1 13 once TGCAGCGTTTACTTGTCAGATAACTATGGCTACACCTTC CSVYLSDNYGYTF
TRBJ2-7 - TRBV27 15 - TGTGCCAGCAGTTTGGGGGCGGGGAAATCCTACGAGCAGTACTTC CASSLGAGKSYEQYF
TRBJ1-2 TRBD1 TRBV29-1 15 - TGCAGCGTCGAAAACCCCGGACAGGGCGGCTATGGCTACACCTTC CSVENPGQGGYGYTF
TRBJ2-3 - TRBV27 12 - TGTGCCAGCAGTGGCCTTACAGATACGCAGTATTTT CASSGLTDTQYF
TRBJ1-1 - TRBV13 16 - TGTGCCAGCAGCTTAGGCTGGCAGGGCCTGAACACTGAAGCTTTCTTT CASSLGWQGLNTEAFF
TRBJ2-2 - TRBV6-6 12 - TGTGCCAGCGATCGACGAGGCGGGGAGCTGTTTTTT CASDRRGGELFF
TRBJ2-1 - TRBV10-3 13 - TGTGCCATCAGTGAGATTCCTGAGACAGTAGTTTTCTTC CAISEIPETVVFF
TRBJ2-7 - TRBV9 15 - TGTGCCAGCAGCGTAGATGTTCACAGCGCCTACGAGCAGTACTTC CASSVDVHSAYEQYF
TRBJ1-4 - TRBV5-1 13 - TGCGCCAGCAGCTACGGATTGAATGAAAAACTGTTTTTT CASSYGLNEKLFF
TRBJ2-7 - TRBV11-2 14 - TGTGCCAGCAGCCTAGGAGGCGGGACCTACGAGCAGTACTTC CASSLGGGTYEQYF
TRBJ2-1 - TRBV5-1 16 once TGCGCCAGCAGCTCCTCTTGGGGTCTTACCAACAATGAGCAGTTCTTC CASSSSWGLTNNEQFF
TRBJ2-1 - TRBV7-2 13 - TGTGCCAGCAGCTTAGAGGGCGGCAATGAGCAGTTCTTC CASSLEGGNEQFF
TRBJ2-1 - TRBV6-4 15 - TGTGCCAGCAGTGAGGAGATAGTCTCCTACAATGAGCAGTTCTTC CASSEEIVSYNEQFF
TRBJ2-1 TRBD2 TRBV30 14 - TGTGCCTGGAGTGTTGGGACTAGCGCCAATGAGCAGTTCTTC CAWSVGTSANEQFF
TRBJ1-5 TRBD1 TRBV6-1 15 - TGTGCCAGCAGTGAACCCGGGACAGAGAATCAGCCCCAGCATTTT CASSEPGTENQPQHF
TRBJ2-1 - TRBV11-2 12 - TGTGCCAGCAGCTTAGATGCTAGCGTGGGGTTCTTC CASSLDASVGFF
TRBJ2-3 TRBD1 TRBV5-1 17 - TGCGCCAGCAGCAGTGAGGGGGCGCCCCATAGCACAGATACGCAGTATTTT CASSSEGAPHSTDTQYF
TRBJ2-7 - TRBV29-1 12 - TGCAGCGGCTGGACAAGTAGCAACGAGCAGTACTTC CSGWTSSNEQYF
TRBJ2-7 - TRBV2 14 - TGTGCCTTCCACATAACAGGGCCCCCCTACGAGCAGTACTTC CAFHITGPPYEQYF
TRBJ2-7 TRBD2 TRBV4-3 15 - TGCGCCAGCAGCCCGGGACTAGCGGGAGGATACGAGCAGTACTTC CASSPGLAGGYEQYF
TRBJ1-1 - TRBV21-1 12 - TGTGCCAGCAGCAACTGCAACACTGAAGCTTTCTTT CASSNCNTEAFF
TRBJ1-5 - TRBV4-1 14 few TGCGCCAGCAGCCATCAACCACGGGGGGAGCCCCAGCATTTT CASSHQPRGEPQHF
TRBJ2-7 - TRBV11-2 12 - TGTGCCAGCAGCTCGGGCGGTGGGGAGCAGTACTTC CASSSGGGEQYF
TRBJ2-1 - TRBV7-9 13 - TGTGCCAGCAGCCCTTCCCTCATAGATGAGCAGTTCTTC CASSPSLIDEQFF
TRBJ2-5 - TRBV11-2 13 once TGTGCCAGCAGCTTATACCGGGGAGAGACCCAGTACTTC CASSLYRGETQYF
TRBJ2-7 TRBD1 TRBV4-1 14 - TGCGCCAGCAGCCAAGTAGGGACAGCCTACGAGCAGTACTTC CASSQVGTAYEQYF
TRBJ2-7 TRBD1 TRBV25-1 14 once TGTGCCAGCAGTGAAAGGGGACAGGTCTACGAGCAGTACTTC CASSERGQVYEQYF
TRBJ2-7 - TRBV27 16 - TGTGCCAGCAGTCCGATGCGAAGGGCCTACATCTACGAGCAGTACTTC CASSPMRRAYIYEQYF
TRBJ2-3 - TRBV30 16 - TGTGCCTGGAGTGTACAGGGTTCTGTTAGAACAGATACGCAGTATTTT CAWSVQGSVRTDTQYF
TRBJ2-7 TRBD2 TRBV4-2 18 - TGTGCCAGCAGCCAAGAAGGCTTAGGCCTAGCGGGGGCCTACGAGCAGTACTTC CASSQEGLGLAGAYEQYF
TRBJ2-7 TRBD2 TRBV4-1 14 - TGCGCCAGCAGCCCGGGACTAGCTCGGTACGAGCAGTACTTC CASSPGLARYEQYF
TRBJ2-5 - TRBV4-1 13 - TGCGCCAGCAGCCAAGTTGTGGGAGAGACCCAGTACTTC CASSQVVGETQYF
TRBJ2-7 - TRBV27 14 once TGTGCCAGCAGTTTAATGGGGGGCTCGCACGAGCAGTACTTC CASSLMGGSHEQYF
TRBJ1-1 - TRBV5-6 13 few TGTGCCAGCAGCTGGGGAGGGAACACTGAAGCTTTCTTT CASSWGGNTEAFF
TRBJ2-2 - TRBV4-1 16 - TGCGCCAGCAGCGCCGGGACTTTCTTCTCCACCGGGGAGCTGTTTTTT CASSAGTFFSTGELFF
TRBJ2-4 TRBD1 TRBV6-1 14 - TGTGCCAGCAGCGAGGACAGGGTGTTGGACATTCAGTACTTC CASSEDRVLDIQYF
TRBJ2-5 - TRBV6-5 14 - TGTGCCAGCAGTACTAGCCGGTACCAAGAGACCCAGTACTTC CASSTSRYQETQYF
TRBJ2-7 - TRBV27 13 - TGTGCCAGCAGACCGACAGACCCCTACGAGCAGTACTTC CASRPTDPYEQYF
TRBJ1-3 - TRBV13 14 - TGTGCCAGCAGCCATCTCGGCTCTGGAAACACCATATATTTT CASSHLGSGNTIYF
TRBJ2-7 - TRBV7-9 14 - TGTGCCAGCAGCTCCCGGGACACTTCCTACGAGCAGTACTTC CASSSRDTSYEQYF
TRBJ2-5 - TRBV4-3 16 - TGCGCCAGCAGCCAAGGTGGGAGCGGTAGCCAAGAGACCCAGTACTTC CASSQGGSGSQETQYF